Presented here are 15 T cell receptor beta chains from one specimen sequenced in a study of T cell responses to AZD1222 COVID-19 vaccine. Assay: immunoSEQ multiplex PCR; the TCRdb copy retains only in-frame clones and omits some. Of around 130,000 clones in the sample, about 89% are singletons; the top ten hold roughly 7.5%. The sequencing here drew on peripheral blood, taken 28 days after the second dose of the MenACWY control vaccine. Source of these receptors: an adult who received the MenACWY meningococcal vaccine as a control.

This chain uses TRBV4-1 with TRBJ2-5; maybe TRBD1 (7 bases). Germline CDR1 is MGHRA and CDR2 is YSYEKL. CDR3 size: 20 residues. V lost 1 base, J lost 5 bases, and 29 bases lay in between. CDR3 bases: TGCGCCAGCAGCCAAGCGCCGACCAGGGCAGGGGGGTTTATGGGGGAGACCCAGTACTTC. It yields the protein CASSQAPTRAGGFMGETQYF.

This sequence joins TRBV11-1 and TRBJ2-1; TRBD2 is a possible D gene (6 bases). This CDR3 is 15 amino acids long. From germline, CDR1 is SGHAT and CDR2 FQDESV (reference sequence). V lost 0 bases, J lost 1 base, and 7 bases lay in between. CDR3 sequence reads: CASSLAGGSYNEQFF. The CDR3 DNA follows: TGTGCCAGCAGCTTAGCGGGGGGATCCTACAATGAGCAGTTCTTC. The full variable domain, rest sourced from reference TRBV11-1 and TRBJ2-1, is EAEVAQSPRYKITEKSQAVAFWCDPISGHATLYWYRQILGQGPELLVQFQDESVVDDSQLPKDRFSAERLKGVDSTLKIQPAELGDSAMYLCASSLAGGSYNEQFFGPGTRLTVL.

The CDR3 here is CASSRGQGVNNSPLHF. DNA of the CDR3: TGTGCCAGCAGCCGGGGACAGGGGGTAAATAATTCACCCCTCCACTTT. The chain combines TRBV13 with TRBJ1-6, with 11 bases identical to TRBD1. The CDR3 is 16 amino acids. Germline V gene lookup returns CDR1 PRHDT and CDR2 FYEKMQ (reference sequence). The junction had 5 bases not matched to a gene; V was cut back by 5 bases and J by 5 bases.

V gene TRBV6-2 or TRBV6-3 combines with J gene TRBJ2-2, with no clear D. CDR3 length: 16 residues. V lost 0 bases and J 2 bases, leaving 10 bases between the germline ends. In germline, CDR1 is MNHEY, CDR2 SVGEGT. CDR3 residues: CASSYSGVRNTGELFF. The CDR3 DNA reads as TGTGCCAGCAGTTACTCAGGAGTCAGAAACACCGGGGAGCTGTTTTTT.

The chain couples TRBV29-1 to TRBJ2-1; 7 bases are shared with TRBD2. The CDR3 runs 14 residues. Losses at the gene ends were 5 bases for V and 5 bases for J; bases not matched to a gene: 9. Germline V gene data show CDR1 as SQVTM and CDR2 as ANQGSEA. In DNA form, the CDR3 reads TGCAGCGTTCAGAGGGGACTACCTGACAATGAGCAGTTCTTC. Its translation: CSVQRGLPDNEQFF.

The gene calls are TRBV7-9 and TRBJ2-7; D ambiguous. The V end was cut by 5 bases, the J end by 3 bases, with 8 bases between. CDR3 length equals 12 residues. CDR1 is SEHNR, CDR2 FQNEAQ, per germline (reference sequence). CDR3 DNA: TGTGCCAGCAGCCCCCAGGACTACGAGCAGTACTTC. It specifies CASSPQDYEQYF.

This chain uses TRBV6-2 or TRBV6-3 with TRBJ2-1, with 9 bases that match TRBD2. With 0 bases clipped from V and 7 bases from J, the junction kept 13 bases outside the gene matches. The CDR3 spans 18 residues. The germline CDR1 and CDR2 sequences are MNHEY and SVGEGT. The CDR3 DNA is TGTGCCAGCAGTTACTCACTTACCCGTCTAGCGGGGATTAATGAGCAGTTCTTC. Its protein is CASSYSLTRLAGINEQFF.

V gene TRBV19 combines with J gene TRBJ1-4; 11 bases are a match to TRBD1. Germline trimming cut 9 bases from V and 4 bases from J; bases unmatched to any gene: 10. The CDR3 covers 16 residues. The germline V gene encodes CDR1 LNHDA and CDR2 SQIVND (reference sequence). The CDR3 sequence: CASAGDRGFLNEKLFF. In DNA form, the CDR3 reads TGTGCCAGCGCGGGGGACAGGGGGTTTCTTAATGAAAAACTGTTTTTT.

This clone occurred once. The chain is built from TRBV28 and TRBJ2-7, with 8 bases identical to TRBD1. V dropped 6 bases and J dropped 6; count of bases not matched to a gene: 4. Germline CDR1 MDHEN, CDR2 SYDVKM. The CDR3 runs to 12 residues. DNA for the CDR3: TGTGCCAGCAGAACCACAGGGGGCGAGCAGTACTTC. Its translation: CASRTTGGEQYF.

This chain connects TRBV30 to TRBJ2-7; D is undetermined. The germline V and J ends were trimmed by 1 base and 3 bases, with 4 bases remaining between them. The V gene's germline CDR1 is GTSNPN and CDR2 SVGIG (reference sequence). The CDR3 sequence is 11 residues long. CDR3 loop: CAWSGYYEQYF. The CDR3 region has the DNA TGTGCCTGGAGTGGGTACTACGAGCAGTACTTC. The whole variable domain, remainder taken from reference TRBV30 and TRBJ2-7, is SQTIHQWPATLVQPVGSPLSLECTVEGTSNPNLYWYRQAAGRGLQLLFYSVGIGQISSEVPQNLSASRPQDRQFILSSKKLLLSDSGFYLCAWSGYYEQYFGPGTRLTVT.

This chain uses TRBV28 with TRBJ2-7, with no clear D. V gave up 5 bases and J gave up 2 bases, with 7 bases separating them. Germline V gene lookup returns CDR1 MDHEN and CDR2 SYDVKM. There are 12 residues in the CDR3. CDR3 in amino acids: CASSEAAYEQYF. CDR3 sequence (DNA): TGTGCCAGCAGTGAAGCCGCCTACGAGCAGTACTTC.

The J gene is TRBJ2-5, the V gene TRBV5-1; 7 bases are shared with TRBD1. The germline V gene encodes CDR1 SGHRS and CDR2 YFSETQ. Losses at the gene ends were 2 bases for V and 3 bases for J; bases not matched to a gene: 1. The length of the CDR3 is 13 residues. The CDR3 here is CASSFTGEETQYF. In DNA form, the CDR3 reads TGCGCCAGCAGCTTCACAGGGGAAGAGACCCAGTACTTC.

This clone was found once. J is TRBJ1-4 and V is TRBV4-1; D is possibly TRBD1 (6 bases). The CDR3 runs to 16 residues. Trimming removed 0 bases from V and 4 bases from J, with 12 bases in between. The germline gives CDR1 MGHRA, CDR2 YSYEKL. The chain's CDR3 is CASSQEGGVVNEKLFF. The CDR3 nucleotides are TGCGCCAGCAGCCAAGAAGGGGGGGTTGTTAATGAAAAACTGTTTTTT.

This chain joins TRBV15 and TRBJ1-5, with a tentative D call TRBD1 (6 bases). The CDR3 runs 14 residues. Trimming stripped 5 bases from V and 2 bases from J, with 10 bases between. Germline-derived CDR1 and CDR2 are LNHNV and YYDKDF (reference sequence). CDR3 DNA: TGTGCCACCAGCTGGGGGCGCGGCAATCAGCCCCAGCATTTT. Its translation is CATSWGRGNQPQHF.

The CDR3 loop reads CASSTDTASYEQYF. The CDR3 DNA sequence: TGTGCCAGCAGCACGGATACCGCATCCTACGAGCAGTACTTC. This rearrangement joins TRBV2 to TRBJ2-7; no clear D gene. The CDR3 loop spans 14 amino acids. The V gene lost 6 bases and the J gene lost 1 base, with 13 bases spanning the gap. Germline V CDR1 and CDR2: SNHLY, FYNNEI. The full variable domain, completed using reference TRBV2 and TRBJ2-7, is EPEVTQTPSHQVTQMGQEVILRCVPISNHLYFYWYRQILGQKVEFLVSFYNNEISEKSEIFDDQFSVERPDGSNFTLKIRSTKLEDSAMYFCASSTDTASYEQYFGPGTRLTVT.